This TCR beta chain was identified in a study of T cells after yellow fever vaccination. From the 5' RACE reads, TCRdb called clonotypes with MiXCR, one entry per CDR3 protein. The sample lists 110,000 to 150,000 distinct CDR3 sequences; about 7% were seen once. V shed 6 bases and J 2 bases; nucleotides not matched to a gene: 7. The CDR3 totals 15 residues. This clonotype was observed at least ten times. Here the sequenced sample was CD4+ T cells sorted from PBMCs, taken 10 days after the yellow fever booster vaccination. The receptor's source is a man aged 30 to 45 who received the YFV17D yellow fever vaccine. The V gene is TRBV12-3 or TRBV12-4, the J gene TRBJ2-3, with 8 nucleotides matching TRBD2. The CDR3 is CASRISGVPTDTQYF. In DNA form, the CDR3 reads TGTGCCAGCAGGATTAGCGGGGTTCCCACAGATACGCAGTATTTT.